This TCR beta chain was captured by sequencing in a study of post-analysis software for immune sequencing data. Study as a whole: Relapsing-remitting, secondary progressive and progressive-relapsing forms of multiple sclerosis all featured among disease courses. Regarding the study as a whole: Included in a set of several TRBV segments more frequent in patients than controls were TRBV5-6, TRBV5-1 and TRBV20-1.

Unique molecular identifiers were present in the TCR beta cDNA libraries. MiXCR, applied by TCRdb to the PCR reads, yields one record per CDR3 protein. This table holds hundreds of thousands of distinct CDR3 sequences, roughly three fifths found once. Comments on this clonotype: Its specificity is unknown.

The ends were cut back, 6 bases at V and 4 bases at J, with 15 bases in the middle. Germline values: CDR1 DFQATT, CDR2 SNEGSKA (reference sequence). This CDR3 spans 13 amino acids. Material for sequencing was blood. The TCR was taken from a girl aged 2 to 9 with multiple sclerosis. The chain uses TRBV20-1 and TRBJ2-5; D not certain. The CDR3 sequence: CSAPPPGLETQYF. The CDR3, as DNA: TGCAGTGCCCCTCCCCCGGGCTTAGAGACCCAGTACTTC.